The next 4 T cell receptor beta chains were all read from a single sample in a study of radiation and T cells in renal cell carcinoma. The sample's time point: baseline pretreatment blood. Treatment: 15 Gy SBRT to primary tumor, nephrectomy 4 weeks later. Some clones are missing from TCRdb's copy, which holds only in-frame ones; the method was immunoSEQ multiplex PCR. Of more than 95,000 clones listed, 82% are singletons. This sample comprised blood, obtained from a patient whose treatment included radiotherapy and nephrectomy. These receptor sequences come from a woman aged 55-70 years with renal cell carcinoma.

The sample holds one count of this clone. The gene calls are TRBV27 and TRBJ2-5; 11 nucleotides align to TRBD2. This CDR3 has 15 residues. Germline V gene sequence: CDR1 MNHEY, CDR2 SMNVEV (reference sequence). Losses at the gene ends were 5 bases for V and 5 bases for J; bases not matched to a gene: 7. The CDR3: CASSHSGRAGETQYF. The CDR3 coding sequence is TGTGCCAGCAGTCATAGCGGGAGGGCCGGGGAGACCCAGTACTTC.

The gene calls are TRBV6-5 and TRBJ2-3; D not certain. Germline CDR1 and CDR2: MNHEY and SVGAGI. V was trimmed by 7 bases and J by 5 bases, leaving 10 bases between them. This CDR3 comprises 12 residues. The CDR3 DNA follows: TGTGCCAGCACCGAGGACCGAGATACGCAGTATTTT. It translates to CASTEDRDTQYF.

The chain links TRBV19 to TRBJ1-1; D might be TRBD1 (6 bases). The ends were cut back, 3 bases at V and 5 bases at J, with 16 bases in the middle. The CDR3 length is 15 residues. Germline V gene lookup returns CDR1 LNHDA and CDR2 SQIVND (reference sequence). CDR3: CASSIPGATLTEAFF. In nucleotides, the CDR3 is TGTGCCAGTAGTATCCCAGGGGCAACTTTGACTGAAGCTTTCTTT.

The DNA for the CDR3 is TGTGCCAGTAGTACCGCCTCCGGGACAGAGAACACTGAAGCTTTCTTT. Protein product: CASSTASGTENTEAFF. V and J are TRBV19 and TRBJ1-1, with 7 bases identical to TRBD1. This CDR3 is built from 16 residues. Germline V gene lookup returns CDR1 LNHDA and CDR2 SQIVND (reference sequence). After removal of 4 bases from V and 1 base from J, the junction contained 9 bases not matched to a gene.